The 11 T cell receptor beta chains given below trace back to one sample, sequenced in a study of CD8 T cells in ankylosing spondylitis. TCRdb re-analysed the 5' RACE reads in MiXCR, keeping a single row per CDR3 protein. The data hold roughly 180,000 distinct CDR3 sequences, with approximately 10% observed a single time. Sequencing was performed on blood, either unsorted or a sorted T cell fraction (not recorded which). The receptor set was obtained from a female donor with ankylosing spondylitis or in good health (not recorded which).

This clonotype was counted many times. This rearrangement joins TRBV27 to TRBJ2-1; D not resolved. Trimming cost V 6 bases and J 6 bases, with 9 bases left between them. Germline loops: CDR1 MNHEY, CDR2 SMNVEV (reference sequence). The CDR3 consists of 12 residues. CDR3 nucleotides: TGTGCCAGCAGGACCGGCGGCAATGAGCAGTTCTTC. Protein sequence: CASRTGGNEQFF.

This clonotype was recorded a few times. J is TRBJ1-4 and V is TRBV25-1; D is perhaps TRBD1 (5 bases). Trimming took 4 bases from V and 8 from J, leaving 17 bases between them. This CDR3 has 15 residues. Germline V lookup: CDR1 MGHDK, CDR2 SYGVNS. The chain's CDR3 is CASSVLQEPLEKLFF. CDR3 DNA sequence: TGTGCCAGCAGTGTCCTACAGGAACCATTGGAAAAACTGTTTTTT.

The V gene is TRBV4-3, the J gene TRBJ2-1; 12 bases match TRBD2. J gave up 9 bases and V 0 bases, and 9 bases lay outside the gene matches. Germline CDR1 is LGHNA and CDR2 is YSLEER. The CDR3 loop spans 17 amino acids. CDR3 protein: CASSQDITSGRYGEQFF. CDR3 bases: TGCGCCAGCAGCCAAGATATAACTAGCGGGAGGTATGGTGAGCAGTTCTTC.

The rearrangement joins TRBV20-1 to TRBJ2-1, with unresolved D. The germline CDR1 and CDR2 sequences are DFQATT and SNEGSKA (reference sequence). V lost 0 bases to trimming and J lost 2 bases, with 11 bases between them. This CDR3 is built from 15 residues. CDR3 sequence reads: CSARDRRVPYNEQFF. The CDR3 DNA is TGCAGTGCTAGAGATAGACGGGTTCCCTACAATGAGCAGTTCTTC.

This clonotype has only a few counts. V usage is TRBV7-9 and J usage is TRBJ2-7; the D is unclear. Germline V gene data show CDR1 as SEHNR and CDR2 as FQNEAQ (reference sequence). The ends were cut back, 5 bases at V and 3 bases at J, with 14 bases in the middle. The CDR3 sequence is 14 residues long. As DNA, the CDR3 is TGTGCCAGCAGCCGGCGTGACTCATACTACGAGCAGTACTTC. As protein: CASSRRDSYYEQYF.

The rearrangement joins TRBV5-1 to TRBJ2-7; no clear D. Germline CDR1 and CDR2: SGHRS and YFSETQ. V was trimmed by 0 bases and J by 4 bases, leaving 11 bases between them. The CDR3 runs to 14 residues. The CDR3: CASSLGLYLYEQYF. The CDR3 DNA sequence: TGCGCCAGCAGCTTGGGGCTATACCTTTACGAGCAGTACTTC.

This sequence joins TRBV7-9 and TRBJ2-5, with D perhaps matching TRBD2 (6 bases). CDR1 is SEHNR, CDR2 FQNEAQ, per germline (reference sequence). CDR3 size: 16 residues. The germline V and J ends were trimmed by 1 base and 7 bases, with 19 bases remaining between them. CDR3 DNA sequence: TGTGCCAGCAGCTTAGGGAGGGGAGCGTCGGCTTGGACCCAGTACTTC. This translates into CASSLGRGASAWTQYF.

CDR3 DNA sequence: TGTGCCAGCAGCCGTAAGTTCCCCCGACAAGACACAGATACGCAGTATTTT. Translated, it gives CASSRKFPRQDTDTQYF. V is TRBV7-2 and J is TRBJ2-3; D ambiguous. There are 17 residues in the CDR3. Looked up from germline, CDR1 is SGHTA and CDR2 is FQGNSA. V dropped 5 bases and J dropped 2 bases, with 20 bases sitting between them.

This clonotype showed up many times. The V gene is TRBV12-3 or TRBV12-4, the J gene TRBJ1-2; weak D call: TRBD1 (6 bases). Trimming shortened V by 7 bases and J by 12 bases, and 24 bases separated the two germline ends. The CDR3 spans 14 residues. This CDR3 reads CASTTRLPGEVHTF. Here the CDR3 DNA reads TGTGCCAGCACCACTCGTCTACCAGGGGAGGTCCACACCTTC.

This clonotype was detected ten times or more. V gene TRBV12-3 or TRBV12-4 combines with J gene TRBJ2-1, with D perhaps being TRBD1 or TRBD2 (5 bases each). This CDR3 region has 15 residues. Trimming took off 7 bases at V and 4 bases at J, with 17 bases between the two ends. The CDR3 region has the DNA TGTGCCAGCAACAAACGGGGCTGGACTTACAATGAGCAGTTCTTC. This gives the protein CASNKRGWTYNEQFF.

This clonotype was detected a few times. The rearrangement uses TRBV12-3 or TRBV12-4 and TRBJ1-1; the D gene is possibly TRBD1 (6 bases). The ends were cut back, 4 bases at V and 11 bases at J, with 11 bases in the middle. The CDR3 extends over 11 amino acids. The CDR3 here is CASSWGAGAFF. CDR3 nucleotides: TGTGCCAGCAGTTGGGGGGCGGGCGCTTTCTTT.